This is a list of T cell receptor beta chains from one sample in a study of T-cell reconstitution after alpha-beta-depleted transplantation in children. From the PCR reads, TCRdb called clonotypes with MiXCR, one entry per CDR3 protein. The data show more than 400,000 distinct CDR3 sequences, about 10% seen once. Sequences were derived from PBMCs, mostly from graft donor cells, sampled 180 days after TCRalphabeta/CD19-depleted stem cell transplant. The origin of the receptors is a female patient aged 2-9 years who had a stem cell transplant for aplastic anemia, so the T cells may come from the graft donor. Both conserved end residues are part of each CDR3. A D gene is named only where the DNA matches it firmly. Rows may omit the clone size; those that give it use once, few, many or a size class.

V gene	J gene	clone size	D gene	CDR3 protein	CDR3 DNA
TRBV10-3	TRBJ1-2	.	TRBD1	CAINYGQVDGYTF	TGTGCCATCAATTACGGACAGGTGGATGGCTACACCTTC
TRBV19	TRBJ2-1	few	.	CASSIGSVYNEQFF	TGTGCCAGTAGTATCGGTAGCGTATACAATGAGCAGTTCTTC
TRBV5-8	TRBJ2-3	.	.	CASSTGQLPTDTQYF	TGTGCCAGCAGCACCGGACAGCTTCCCACAGATACGCAGTATTTT
TRBV5-6	TRBJ1-4	few	.	CASSFPGQGEKLFF	TGTGCCAGCAGCTTTCCGGGGCAAGGTGAAAAACTGTTTTTT
TRBV11-1	TRBJ2-7	.	TRBD2	CASSLVGTSGTSYEQYF	TGTGCCAGCAGCTTAGTGGGGACTAGCGGGACCTCCTACGAGCAGTACTTC
TRBV6-1	TRBJ2-7	once	TRBD2	CASSHSGGHFYEQYF	TGTGCCAGCAGTCATAGCGGGGGCCACTTCTACGAGCAGTACTTC
TRBV20-1	TRBJ2-1	few	TRBD2	CSARGSAGDIYEQFF	TGCAGTGCTAGAGGGTCCGCGGGAGATATATATGAGCAGTTCTTC
TRBV7-3	TRBJ2-1	.	.	CASSLSSAVNEQFF	TGTGCCAGCAGCCTCTCATCCGCGGTGAATGAGCAGTTCTTC
TRBV28	TRBJ2-3	.	.	CASSLPTRGADTQYF	TGTGCCAGCAGTTTACCCACTAGGGGTGCAGATACGCAGTATTTT
TRBV29-1	TRBJ1-2	few	TRBD1	CSVPLGQVNYGYTF	TGCAGCGTGCCCCTGGGACAGGTTAACTATGGCTACACCTTC
TRBV7-3	TRBJ2-3	few	TRBD1	CASSSGQGSTDTQYF	TGTGCCAGCAGCTCGGGACAGGGGAGCACAGATACGCAGTATTTT
TRBV20-1	TRBJ2-1	few	.	CSARQGGRYEQFF	TGCAGTGCTAGACAGGGGGGTAGGTATGAGCAGTTCTTC
TRBV9	TRBJ2-1	many	.	CASSSEGGTYNEQFF	TGTGCCAGCAGCTCTGAGGGCGGGACCTACAATGAGCAGTTCTTC
TRBV28	TRBJ1-2	many	.	CASSLTGLRGGYTF	TGTGCCAGCAGTCTCACAGGGCTACGAGGTGGCTACACCTTC